The T cell receptor beta chain described here comes from a study of blood T cell repertoires in COVID-19. Turning to the study itself: The United States, Italy and Spain provided the acute and convalescent COVID-19 samples.

Clones were read by immunoSEQ multiplex PCR, and TCRdb kept only the in-frame ones, dropping some. The sample contains about 180,000 clones, 86% of which appear only once. Sequencing used peripheral blood. This receptor was taken from a woman aged 25 to 39 with active or convalescent COVID-19.

CDR3: CASRRTSGSSYNEQFF. The CDR3 DNA reads as TGTGCCAGCAGGCGGACTAGCGGGAGTTCCTACAATGAGCAGTTCTTC. The chain combines TRBV3-1 (or the pseudogene TRBV3-2) with TRBJ2-1; the match to TRBD2 covers 13 bases. The V and J ends lost 6 bases and 1 base, in that order; junction bases with no gene match: 3. Germline-derived CDR1 and CDR2 are LGHDT and YNNKEL (reference sequence). CDR3 length equals 16 residues.